This TCR beta chain comes out of a study of blood T cells in healthy people across ages. Combining a sample-barcoded 5' primer with a J-beta primer mix, a second PCR ran for about 7 to 11 cycles. TCRdb redid the calling of the 5' RACE reads with MiXCR, one entry per CDR3 protein. The repertoire consists of around 280,000 distinct CDR3 sequences, with roughly 29% occurring once and the leading ten covering approximately 28%. The CDR3 runs 12 residues. This clonotype was recorded a few times. This chain uses TRBV12-3 or TRBV12-4 with TRBJ2-1; TRBD2 is a possible D gene (5 bases). The J call is doubtful: the DNA matches TRBJ2-7 better. Material for sequencing was blood. This sequence originates from a woman between 65 and 79 years old in good health. CDR3 sequence reads: CASSTPLDRQYF. CDR3 sequence (DNA): TGTGCCAGCAGTACCCCACTAGACCGGCAGTACTTC.